The T cell receptor (beta chain) under discussion was sequenced for a study of shared clonotypes between healthy human individuals (dated by TCRdb to about 2020). General notes on the study: A couple of women and three men aged 18 to 49 years were included in the cohort. Per donor, three plates each were used for CD4 naive and CD4 memory, two for CD8 naive, and one for CD8 memory. Blood TCR repertoires of several healthy adults were deeply sequenced to estimate repertoire size and the extent of clonotype sharing between individuals. Different laboratories and diverse techniques were used to prepare libraries and sequence TCR repertoires, to increase sequencing depth and limit assay-specific biases. Per donor, leukapheresis produced somewhere between about 0.94 and 10 billion PBMCs.

The donors were healthy, HIV-negative adults who had no recently reported acute infections or vaccinations. Every donor was a Caucasian adult living in Nashville, Tennessee, USA. CD4+ T cells were enriched through magnetic negative selection, after which naive cells were positively selected on CD45RA and the remaining negative fraction served as the memory subset. Blood was obtained by leukapheresis, after which PBMCs were separated by Ficoll-Histopaque density gradient centrifugation and cryopreserved in liquid nitrogen vapor phase. Purity and quantity of every magnetically sorted T cell population were checked by analytical flow cytometry. Genomic DNA was isolated from each sorted fraction and quantified by UV absorbance on a Nanodrop 2000c. Comment on this clone: Its antigen remains unidentified. No per-base quality is available; no much larger clone lies one base away.

TCR CDR3 regions were amplified from genomic DNA by multiplex PCR using the deep immunoSEQ assay. For each cell subset, the extracted genomic DNA was distributed evenly across all wells of several immunoSEQ 96-well plates, and each plate served as one replicate. For sorted subsets, each replicate PCR was loaded with 200 ng genomic DNA, equivalent to about 33,000 T cell genomes. Purified libraries were quantified with a Qubit 3.0 fluorometer, sized on a Bioanalyzer 2100, and re-quantified with the KAPA Library Quantification kit. A separate single-read 150-cycle Illumina NextSeq 550 flow cell was used to sequence each immunoSEQ 96-well plate. As for the original processing: Because the immunoSEQ output held only junctional sequences and lacked quality scores, the filtering could not match the filtering applied to full-length reads. Sequences were annotated with PyIR, a Python wrapper for IgBLAST v1.9, and V/J genes and CDR3 were assigned using IMGT germline references. Reads were removed for weak V/J assignments (E-value above 1e-6), missing CDR3, stop codons, out-of-frame junctions, or ambiguous translated residues. V3J clonotypes were defined as sequences sharing an identical inferred V gene, J gene, and CDR3 amino acid sequence. The percentage overlap between two repertoires was calculated by dividing the number of shared unique clonotypes by the size of the smaller repertoire. Richness of each repertoire was evaluated using RTK rarefaction, the Chao1 estimator, and Recon v2.1 estimates of unobserved clonotypes. Generation probabilities for all TCRbeta clonotypes obtained by the gDNA method from a few donors were computed using OLGA. TCRdb holds this immuneACCESS table with in-frame rearrangements only. Some clones are missing; in checked studies, unresolved V genes explain under half, and the rest has no known cause. The DNA gave D and trimming, while V, J and clone size come from that table. A total of approximately 2.5 million clones appear in this sample, 90% to 95% of them only once. 0.36% of the sample is in the top ten clones.

Overall study outcomes, separate from this receptor: Only blood was sampled, and tissue TCR repertoires likely differ from those in blood. The small number of donors limited the genetic and exposure-history diversity represented. Naive subsets generally had larger estimated clonotype richness than memory subsets. Based on pairwise subsampling, the degree of clonotype sharing among donors was expected to be affected by sequencing depth. Clonotypes shared by all four sorted-subset donors showed higher generation probabilities than non-shared clonotypes. Across a few donors, around 5% of naive CD4, approximately 3.6% of naive CD8, under 2.5% of memory CD4, and approximately 0.4% of memory CD8 clonotypes were shared. Rarefaction of sorted-subset datasets indicated incomplete sequencing despite the large sequencing depth.

Measured from the cysteine to the phenylalanine, the CDR3 is 12 residues long. The DNA shown is the 36-base CDR3, in frame from base 1. As encoded in the germline V gene, CDR1 is MNHNS while CDR2 is SASEGT. V lost 11 bases and J lost 7 bases; the stretch between them is 18 bases long. The sample was naive CD4+ T cells from PBMCs. The sample's cell subset or site, from its label and the paper: CD45RA+ positively selected. The TCR originated in a man between 18 and 35 years old in good health. Some clones in this sample may be carry-over from other donors' samples. The chain is encoded by TRBV6-1 joined to TRBJ2-7; D gene: possibly TRBD2, on 5 matching bases. The DNA sequence follows: TGTGCCCACCGAGACGGCCGGGGAGAGCAGTACTTC. It is translated as CAHRDGRGEQYF.